Presented here are 15 T cell receptor beta chains from one specimen sequenced in a study of T cell changes during pregnancy in multiple sclerosis. Sequenced by immunoSEQ multiplex PCR; TCRdb stores in-frame clones only, minus some. Of about 29,000 clones listed, 89% are singletons. The sample consisted of CD8+ T cells from peripheral blood mononuclear cells, taken after pregnancy. The receptors shown here come from a female donor with multiple sclerosis, enrolled in a pregnancy study.

V gene TRBV15 combines with J gene TRBJ1-3, with 7 bases identical to TRBD1. With V trimmed by 3 bases and J by 2 bases, 7 bases remained unmatched. This CDR3 is 16 amino acids long. CDR1 and CDR2 from the germline V gene are LNHNV and YYDKDF (reference sequence). CDR3 nucleotides: TGTGCCACCAGCAGCACAGGGGCTCAGGCTGGAAACACCATATATTTT. Translated, it gives CATSSTGAQAGNTIYF.

V gene TRBV6-1 combines with J gene TRBJ1-4, with TRBD1 matching over 8 bases. The CDR3 spans 16 residues. Germline V CDR1 and CDR2: MNHNS, SASEGT. Trimming took 3 bases from V and 3 from J; bases not matched to a gene: 6. The CDR3 is CASSENPGQANEKLFF. DNA of the CDR3: TGTGCCAGCAGTGAGAATCCGGGACAGGCTAATGAAAAACTGTTTTTT.

J is TRBJ1-2 and V is TRBV13; D is possibly TRBD1 (5 bases). The CDR3 loop spans 17 amino acids. Trimming pared 4 bases from V and 1 base from J, leaving 19 bases between. Germline CDR1 is PRHDT and CDR2 is FYEKMQ (reference sequence). The CDR3 protein is CASSSGDLGGFNYGYTF. In nucleotides, the CDR3 is TGTGCCAGCAGCTCGGGGGACCTGGGCGGCTTTAACTATGGCTACACCTTC.

The rearrangement links TRBV21-1 to TRBJ1-2; the DNA was not compared with TRBD1, the D call given in the table. TRBV21-1 is designated a pseudogene. CDR3 length: 20 residues. The CDR3 DNA reads TGTGCCAGCAGCACCGCGAGCACCGGGACAGGGGGCGTGATGAGCTATGGCTACACCTTC. Translating gives CASSTASTGTGGVMSYGYTF.

The chain is built from TRBV7-9 and TRBJ1-1; TRBD1 agrees at 7 bases. Germline values: CDR1 SEHNR, CDR2 FQNEAQ (reference sequence). CDR3 size: 14 residues. Germline trimming cut 8 bases from V and 8 bases from J; bases unmatched to any gene: 14. CDR3 protein: CASPETGLTREAFF. The CDR3 region has the DNA TGTGCCAGCCCCGAGACAGGGCTTACAAGAGAAGCTTTCTTT.

V usage is TRBV19 and J usage is TRBJ2-1, with D perhaps matching TRBD2 (5 bases). Germline V lookup: CDR1 LNHDA, CDR2 SQIVND (reference sequence). This CDR3 region has 11 residues. Trimming shortened V by 10 bases and J by 4 bases, and 8 bases separated the two germline ends. This CDR3 reads CATGEYNEQFF. Written as DNA, the CDR3 is TGTGCCACCGGGGAATACAATGAGCAGTTCTTC.

This clone was observed a single time. The genes are TRBV27 and TRBJ2-2; TRBD2 agrees at 7 bases. V gave up 8 bases and J gave up 1 base; unmatched junction bases: 7. Germline V gene sequence: CDR1 MNHEY, CDR2 SMNVEV (reference sequence). The CDR3 spans 15 residues. The CDR3 is CASGGGVWNTGELFF. The CDR3, as DNA: TGTGCCAGCGGGGGAGGGGTATGGAACACCGGGGAGCTGTTTTTT.

The rearrangement joins TRBV7-9 to TRBJ2-7, with 10 positions matching TRBD1. V shed 5 bases, J shed 6 bases, and the junction held 7 bases outside the gene matches. The CDR3 length is 14 residues. The V gene's germline CDR1 is SEHNR and CDR2 FQNEAQ (reference sequence). The CDR3 spells CASSPRDRGGEQYF. CDR3 sequence (DNA): TGTGCCAGCAGCCCCCGGGACAGGGGCGGCGAGCAGTACTTC.

This chain uses TRBV11-2 with TRBJ2-7; 15 bases fit TRBD2. V lost 5 bases, J lost 4 bases, and 12 bases stayed unmatched. This CDR3 region has 18 residues. Germline CDR1 SGHAT, CDR2 FQNNGV. CDR3 protein: CASSISGLAGGRFYEQYF. CDR3 coding DNA: TGTGCCAGCAGCATCTCGGGACTAGCGGGAGGAAGGTTTTACGAGCAGTACTTC.

V and J are TRBV28 and TRBJ2-5, with TRBD1 as a possible D gene (6 bases). CDR1 MDHEN and CDR2 SYDVKM come from the germline V gene. V lost 5 bases, J lost 5 bases, and 15 bases lay in between. The length of the CDR3 is 14 residues. CDR3 sequence: CASSTRGPVETQYF. CDR3 nucleotides: TGTGCCAGCAGTACCAGGGGACCCGTGGAGACCCAGTACTTC.

The genes are TRBV19 and TRBJ2-5; 8 bases map to TRBD2. The CDR3 length is 16 residues. Germline CDR1 and CDR2: LNHDA and SQIVND (reference sequence). J was trimmed by 2 bases and V by 5 bases; bases with no gene match: 10. CDR3 sequence reads: CASSPLDGRDQETQYF. The CDR3 coding sequence is TGTGCCAGTAGTCCCCTCGACGGGAGGGATCAAGAGACCCAGTACTTC.

The genes are TRBV12-5 and TRBJ1-1, with 7 bases matching TRBD1. The CDR3 is 16 amino acids. Per the germline V gene, CDR1 is LGHNT and CDR2 is FRNRAP. V was clipped by 1 base and J by 4 bases; unmatched bases: 9. CDR3 amino acids: CASGLAVKQGTTEAFF. CDR3 in DNA: TGTGCTAGTGGTTTGGCAGTTAAACAGGGGACCACTGAAGCTTTCTTT.

The V and J genes are TRBV19 and TRBJ2-7, with 11 bases fitting TRBD2. The CDR3 length is 16 residues. Germline CDR1 is LNHDA and CDR2 is SQIVND (reference sequence). J lost 4 bases, V lost 4 bases, and 9 bases had no gene match. The CDR3 bases are TGTGCCAGTAGTAGTCACACCGGGACTAGCGGATACGAGCAGTACTTC. It codes for CASSSHTGTSGYEQYF.

This chain joins TRBV7-8 and TRBJ2-7, with TRBD2 matching over 11 bases. This CDR3 is built from 13 residues. The germline V gene has CDR1 SGHVS and CDR2 FQNEAQ. The ends lost 9 bases at V and 3 bases at J; junction bases unmatched: 4. The CDR3 DNA reads as TGTGCCAGTACTAGCGGGAGTCTCTACGAGCAGTACTTC. Translation gives CASTSGSLYEQYF.

In nucleotides, the CDR3 is TGTGCCAGCAGCTTGGTGAGAGGGAACACTGAAGCTTTCTTT. This encodes CASSLVRGNTEAFF. The gene calls are TRBV5-6 and TRBJ1-1; D uncertain. The ends were cut back, 0 bases at V and 1 base at J, with 7 bases in the middle. The CDR3 has 14 amino acids. Germline CDR1 SGHDT, CDR2 YYEEEE. Looking up the rest from reference TRBV5-6 and TRBJ1-1 gives the full variable domain: DAGVTQSPTHLIKTRGQQVTLRCSPKSGHDTVSWYQQALGQGPQFIFQYYEEEERQRGNFPDRFSGHQFPNYSSELNVNALLLGDSALYLCASSLVRGNTEAFFGQGTRLTVV.